A selection of T cell receptor beta chains follows, all from one sample in a study of T cell responses to AZD1222 COVID-19 vaccine. The repertoire was sequenced with immunoSEQ multiplex PCR; TCRdb's copy has only in-frame clones and lacks some. The sample records 40,000 to 55,000 clones, less than 95% being singletons. Material: peripheral blood, obtained 28 days after the second AZD1222 dose. Receptor source: an adult who received the AZD1222 COVID-19 vaccine. The CDR3 runs from the conserved cysteine through the conserved F or W. Size tells how often a clone was seen (once, few, many) or the class of an expanded clone, and some rows leave it out.

clone_size,v_call,j_call,cdr3_aa
NA,TRBV2,TRBJ2-5,CARGSASGGGTQYF
NA,TRBV5-1,TRBJ2-3,CASSEWADTQYF
NA,TRBV19,TRBJ2-1,CASSIVGPRSSYNEQFF
NA,TRBV25-1,TRBJ1-4,CASSEGTRESEKLFF
NA,TRBV6-6,TRBJ2-3,CASSYSRDTDTQYF
NA,TRBV6-6,TRBJ1-5,CASMEIGRDSNQPQHF
NA,TRBV6-5,TRBJ2-1,CASSLALAGYNEQFF
NA,TRBV4-3,TRBJ2-2,CASSQRQGATGELFF
few,TRBV6-5,TRBJ1-5,CATLTRGPNQPQHF
NA,TRBV5-4,TRBJ1-1,CASGSGDTEAFF
NA,TRBV3-1/TRBV3-2,TRBJ1-1,CASSQTDRNTEAFF
NA,TRBV3-1/TRBV3-2,TRBJ1-1,CASSPPGPGTEAFF
NA,TRBV5-1,TRBJ2-2,CASSLALNTGELFF
NA,TRBV20-1,TRBJ1-1,CSARQGTEAFF
few,TRBV25-1,TRBJ1-2,CASRDTGSFEGYTF
NA,TRBV19,TRBJ2-4,CASSIGTGQNIQYF
NA,TRBV15,TRBJ1-4,CATSRDPGGNEKLFF
NA,TRBV28,TRBJ1-6,CASSLYWDSPLHF
NA,TRBV5-4,TRBJ1-2,CASSLDRSYGYTF
NA,TRBV27,TRBJ2-1,CASSLVSGSSSYNEQFF
once,TRBV6-1,TRBJ1-5,CASSEGVSQPQHF
NA,TRBV3-1/TRBV3-2,TRBJ2-1,CASSQGRGLAGGNNEQFF
NA,TRBV24-1,TRBJ2-1,CATSEAGTRDNEQFF
NA,TRBV9,TRBJ2-3,CASSVVGGTDTQYF
few,TRBV6-5,TRBJ2-7,CASSDAPDRAQQYF
NA,TRBV6-5,TRBJ1-2,CASSPVGNYGYTF
NA,TRBV3-1/TRBV3-2,TRBJ2-5,CASSHADRRDQETQYF
NA,TRBV9,TRBJ2-2,CASSDSGTGELFF